Following are 8 T cell receptor beta chains from one sample sequenced in a study of OX40 agonist ivuxolimab in advanced cancers. The protocol was immunoSEQ multiplex PCR, while the TCRdb copy is restricted to in-frame clones and leaves out a portion. Altogether fewer than 70,000 clones are present, approximately 90% being singletons, with the ten largest covering roughly 0.45%. The source was CD4+ or CD8+ T cells sorted from blood, collected in a trial of the OX40 agonist ivuxolimab. The source of these receptors is an adult with an advanced solid tumor such as melanoma, head and neck, liver or kidney cancer.

V usage is TRBV19 and J usage is TRBJ2-1; D remains unclear. The CDR3 is 12 residues long. The germline gives CDR1 LNHDA, CDR2 SQIVND (reference sequence). The V gene lost 5 bases and the J gene lost 6 bases, with 8 bases spanning the gap. Here the CDR3 reads CASSRFPNEQFF. CDR3 nucleotides: TGTGCCAGTAGTCGCTTCCCCAATGAGCAGTTCTTC.

The chain recombines TRBV7-2 with TRBJ1-2, with TRBD1 matching over 9 bases. The CDR3 length is 16 residues. The germline gives CDR1 SGHTA, CDR2 FQGNSA. The trim removed 6 bases at V and 4 bases at J, leaving 12 bases unmatched. CDR3: CASRLTGGSLAYGYTF. CDR3 nucleotide sequence: TGTGCCAGCAGATTGACAGGGGGATCGTTGGCCTATGGCTACACCTTC.

The chain carries TRBV2 and TRBJ2-3, with D perhaps being TRBD1 or TRBD2 (5 bases each). This CDR3 is 15 amino acids long. Trimming left V 7 bases short and J 0 bases short, with 14 bases between. Germline CDR1 is SNHLY and CDR2 is FYNNEI. CDR3 residues: CASNGRAGSTDTQYF. The CDR3 nucleotides read TGTGCCAGCAACGGGCGGGCAGGGAGCACAGATACGCAGTATTTT.

The J gene is TRBJ2-3, the V gene TRBV21-1; the table calls TRBD1, which could not be checked here. TRBV21-1 is a documented pseudogene. The CDR3 is 14 residues long. For the CDR3, the DNA is TGTGCCAGCAGCAAAGGTGGGCAGGAAGATACGCAGTATTTT. This sequence encodes CASSKGGQEDTQYF.

The chain employs TRBV7-2 and TRBJ2-7; D perhaps matches TRBD2 (6 bases). Germline CDR1 is SGHTA and CDR2 is FQGNSA. The CDR3 loop spans 15 amino acids. Trimming shortened V by 1 base and J by 4 bases, and 14 bases separated the two germline ends. The CDR3 region is CASSLGPSGLYEQYF. The CDR3, as DNA: TGTGCCAGCAGCTTAGGCCCTTCGGGACTGTACGAGCAGTACTTC.

This sequence joins TRBV29-1 and TRBJ1-4; 8 nucleotides line up with TRBD1. Germline CDR1 is SQVTM and CDR2 is ANQGSEA. The CDR3 runs to 17 residues. The V gene end was trimmed by 6 bases and the J gene end by 0 bases; junction bases not matched to a gene: 12. The CDR3 DNA sequence: TGCAGCGTCGCTGATCCGGGACAGGACGCAACTAATGAAAAACTGTTTTTT. Residues: CSVADPGQDATNEKLFF.

The rearrangement links TRBV9 to TRBJ2-5; D is possibly TRBD1 (6 bases). V was pared by 3 bases and J by 1 base, with 10 bases between. Germline V gives CDR1 SGDLS, CDR2 YYNGEE. The CDR3 length is 14 residues. The chain's CDR3 is CASSGRTAQETQYF. Written as DNA, the CDR3 is TGTGCCAGCAGCGGGAGGACAGCCCAAGAGACCCAGTACTTC.

The chain has TRBV6-6 and TRBJ2-5; 9 nucleotides line up with TRBD1. The ends lost 6 bases at V and 5 bases at J; junction bases unmatched: 13. Germline-derived CDR1 and CDR2 are MNHNY and SVGAGI (reference sequence). The CDR3 extends over 16 amino acids. CDR3 sequence reads: CASRPTQGAGGETQYF. The CDR3 nucleotides read TGTGCCAGCAGACCCACACAGGGGGCTGGGGGCGAGACCCAGTACTTC.